The 2 T cell receptor beta chains reported below all come from one sample, sequenced in a study of CD8+CD57+ T cells in acquired aplastic anemia. Profiling that covered TCR beta VDJ and CDR3 relied on genomic DNA as its template. TCRdb recomputed calls from the reads with MiXCR, one row per CDR3 protein. The table lists more than 150,000 distinct CDR3 sequences, around 66% of them singletons, with about 45% in the top ten. The sample was sorted CD4+, CD8+, or CD8+CD57+ T cells (not recorded which) from PBMCs. These receptors were taken from a human donor with severe aplastic anemia or a healthy control (not recorded which).

The chain has TRBV5-1 and TRBJ1-6, with a possible D match to TRBD1 (5 bases). The V end lost 3 bases, the J end lost 8 bases, and 9 bases lay between the germline ends. From germline, CDR1 is SGHRS and CDR2 YFSETQ. The CDR3 consists of 13 residues. DNA of the CDR3: TGCGCCAGCAGCTCGGAAGGGGATTCACCCCTCCACTTT. Translated: CASSSEGDSPLHF.

The rearrangement joins TRBV20-1 to TRBJ2-7; possibly TRBD1 for D (5 bases). Trimming shortened V by 0 bases and J by 2 bases, and 11 bases separated the two germline ends. Looked up from germline, CDR1 is DFQATT and CDR2 is SNEGSKA (reference sequence). CDR3 length: 14 amino acids. CDR3 nucleotide sequence: TGCAGTGCTAGAGATCAGGGAAGAACCTACGAGCAGTACTTC. This sequence encodes CSARDQGRTYEQYF.